This record concerns one T cell receptor beta chain sequence. The antigen is unknown. The record originates from a study of T cells and Merkel cell carcinoma outcomes. Study-level findings and limits: In Merkel cell carcinoma, repertoire and T-cell density reportedly predicted outcomes.

Profiled with immunoSEQ multiplex PCR; TCRdb holds only in-frame clones, not every one. The sample carries roughly 15,000 clones, roughly 76% recorded once. Trimming pared 7 bases from V and 2 bases from J, leaving 12 bases between. The germline V gene encodes CDR1 SQVTM and CDR2 ANQGSEA. This CDR3 is 13 amino acids long. This chain links TRBV29-1 with TRBJ2-1; D call uncertain. The source is a human donor with Merkel cell carcinoma. The sequencing sample was made of tumor tissue from Merkel cell carcinoma. The CDR3 loop reads CSAQHGTYNEQFF. DNA of the CDR3: TGCAGCGCCCAACACGGTACCTACAATGAGCAGTTCTTC.